Listed below are T cell receptor beta chains from one sample, sequenced in a study of blood T cell repertoires in COVID-19. Only in-frame clones appear in the TCRdb table, and some are missing; sequencing was by immunoSEQ multiplex PCR. The sample contains more than 300,000 clones, 88% of which appear only once. Sequenced input: PBMCs or T cells enriched from blood (not recorded which). These receptors were taken from a woman between 18 and 30 years old who had recovered from COVID-19. Each CDR3 is given with its conserved first and last residue. D genes are given only for firm matches. Clone sizes are given selectively: once, few, many, or a class where the clone is expanded.

J gene | V gene | D gene | clone size | CDR3 DNA | CDR3 protein
TRBJ2-3 | TRBV6-4 | TRBD2 | . | TGTGCCAGCAGTGTGTCGGGGGGGCTTGGAGATACGCAGTATTTT | CASSVSGGLGDTQYF
TRBJ1-2 | TRBV6-5 | . | . | TGTGCCAGCAGGGGGGCTAAGGGCTATGGCTACACCTTC | CASRGAKGYGYTF
TRBJ2-2 | TRBV11-3 | . | . | TGTGCCAGCAGCTCCCCGTACACCGGGGAGCTGTTTTTT | CASSSPYTGELFF
TRBJ1-2 | TRBV29-1 | TRBD1 | . | TGCAGCGTTGAAAAAGTGGCAGGGGGTTCCTATGGCTACACCTTC | CSVEKVAGGSYGYTF
TRBJ1-2 | TRBV19 | TRBD1 | once | TGTGCCAGTAGTCCTGGGACAGCCTCTACCTATGGCTACACCTTC | CASSPGTASTYGYTF
TRBJ2-5 | TRBV5-3 | TRBD1 | . | TGTGCCAGAAGCTTCCGGGACAGGGGGCAGGCGACCCAGTACTTC | CARSFRDRGQATQYF
TRBJ1-1 | TRBV4-3 | . | . | TGCGCCAGCAGCCAACCAGGGGAGCATCGTGAAGCTTTCTTT | CASSQPGEHREAFF
TRBJ1-6 | TRBV2 | TRBD1 | . | TGTGCCAGCAGATTGGGACAGGTTAATTCACCCCTCCACTTT | CASRLGQVNSPLHF
TRBJ2-1 | TRBV28 | . | . | TGTGCCAGCAGTCCATCCTACAATGAGCAGTTCTTC | CASSPSYNEQFF
TRBJ2-1 | TRBV3-1/TRBV3-2 | . | . | TGTGCCAGCAGCCAAGGTTTCGGCAGGGACAATGAGCAGTTCTTC | CASSQGFGRDNEQFF